This TCR beta chain originates from a study of blood T cell repertoires in COVID-19. Background on the study: Spain, Italy and the United States supplied samples that represented acute and convalescent COVID-19. From T cells, B-cell-depleted T cells, or PBMCs came the material, which was cDNA or gDNA.

Study processing details: Amplified reference gene primers provided the basis for estimating nucleated cell counts. Generated by immunoSEQ multiplex PCR, the TCRdb table keeps only in-frame clones and is missing some. V and J calls and clone size are as listed in that table; D and trimming were resolved from the DNA. The sample consists of approximately 180,000 clones, around 80% of them appearing once. This CDR3 is 15 amino acids long. Between the trimmed V and J ends, which lost 8 bases and 5 bases, there was a span of 18 bases. In germline, CDR1 is MNHEY, CDR2 SVGAGI. Assignment of participants to cohorts was predicated upon participant-reported clinical history.

The receptor was derived from a woman between 50 and 59 years old with acute COVID-19. The V call is TRBV6-5, the J call TRBJ2-2, with D perhaps TRBD2 (7 bases). The sample was PBMCs or T cells enriched from blood (not recorded which). DNA of the CDR3: TGTGCCAGCGGGGCCGGGGGGCCCTGGACCGGGGAGCTGTTTTTT. As protein: CASGAGGPWTGELFF.